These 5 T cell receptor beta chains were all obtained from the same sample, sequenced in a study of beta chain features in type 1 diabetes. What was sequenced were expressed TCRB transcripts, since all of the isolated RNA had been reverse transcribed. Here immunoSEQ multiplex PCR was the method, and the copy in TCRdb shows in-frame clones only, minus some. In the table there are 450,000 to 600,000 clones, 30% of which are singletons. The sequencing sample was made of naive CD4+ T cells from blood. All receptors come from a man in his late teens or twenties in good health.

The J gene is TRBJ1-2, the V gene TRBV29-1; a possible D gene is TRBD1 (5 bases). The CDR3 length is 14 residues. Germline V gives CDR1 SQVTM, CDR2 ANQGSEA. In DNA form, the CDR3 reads TGCAGAATACACGACCCAGGGATCGACTATGGCTACACCTTC. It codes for CRIHDPGIDYGYTF. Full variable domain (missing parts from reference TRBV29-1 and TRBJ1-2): SAVISQKPSRDICQRGTSLTIQCQVDSQVTMMFWYRQQPGQSLTLIATANQGSEATYESGFVIDKFPISRPNLTFSTLTVSNMSPEDSSIYLCRIHDPGIDYGYTFGSGTRLTVV.

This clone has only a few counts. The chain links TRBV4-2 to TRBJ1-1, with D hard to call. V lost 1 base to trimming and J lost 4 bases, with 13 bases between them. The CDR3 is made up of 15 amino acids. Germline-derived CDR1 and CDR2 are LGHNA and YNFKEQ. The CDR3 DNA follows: TGTGCCAGCAGCCAAGTGGAGGAGGGTGGCACTGAAGCTTTCTTT. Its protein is CASSQVEEGGTEAFF.

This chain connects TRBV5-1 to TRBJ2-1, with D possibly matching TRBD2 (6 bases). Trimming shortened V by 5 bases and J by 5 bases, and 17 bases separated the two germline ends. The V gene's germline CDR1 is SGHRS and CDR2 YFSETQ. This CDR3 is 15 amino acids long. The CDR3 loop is CASSSGGTAHNEQFF. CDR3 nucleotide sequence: TGCGCCAGCAGTTCGGGCGGGACTGCCCACAATGAGCAGTTCTTC.

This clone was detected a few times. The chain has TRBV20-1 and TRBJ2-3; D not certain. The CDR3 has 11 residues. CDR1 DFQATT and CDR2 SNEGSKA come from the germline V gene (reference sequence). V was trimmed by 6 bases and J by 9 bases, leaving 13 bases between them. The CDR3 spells CSAQGLDTQYF. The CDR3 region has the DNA TGCAGTGCCCAAGGCTTGGACACGCAGTATTTT.

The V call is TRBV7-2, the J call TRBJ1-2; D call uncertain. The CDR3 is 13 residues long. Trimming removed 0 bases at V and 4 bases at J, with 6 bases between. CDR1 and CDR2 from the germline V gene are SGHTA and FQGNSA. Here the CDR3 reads CASSLAGVYGYTF. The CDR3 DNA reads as TGTGCCAGCAGCTTAGCTGGGGTCTATGGCTACACCTTC.